The present entry profiles one TCR beta chain with its context. This sample was included in a study of blood T cell repertoires in COVID-19. Study-wide background: Sample material is recorded as cDNA or gDNA derived from T cells, B-cell-depleted T cells, or PBMCs.

The length of the CDR3 is 14 residues. Trimming stripped 4 bases from V and 2 bases from J, with 12 bases between. Germline V lookup: CDR1 ENHRY, CDR2 SYGVKD. The table came from immunoSEQ multiplex PCR; TCRdb's copy has only in-frame clones and leaves some out. Here the sample spans 350,000 to 450,000 clones, around 86% being singletons. Sequences were obtained from peripheral blood. This chain links TRBV10-3 with TRBJ2-7, with D possibly TRBD1 on 5 matching bases. This clonotype was obtained from a human donor in a cohort sampled during active COVID-19. The CDR3 sequence: CAISGTRWPYEQYF. The CDR3, as DNA: TGTGCCATCAGTGGGACAAGGTGGCCCTACGAGCAGTACTTC.